These T cell receptor beta chains were read from a single sample in a study of cytomegalovirus exposure and HLA in healthy donors. Only in-frame clones appear in the TCRdb table, and some are missing; sequencing was by immunoSEQ multiplex PCR. The table lists a few hundred thousand clones, approximately 82% of them singletons. The source material was PBMCs. The source is a woman aged 55-69 years in good health and CMV-seropositive. Both conserved end residues are part of each CDR3. A D gene is named only where the DNA matches it firmly.

cdr3_nt	cdr3_aa	j_call	d_call	v_call
TGTGCCAGCAGTTTGCCACATCGTAACACTGAAGCTTTCTTT	CASSLPHRNTEAFF	TRBJ1-1	NA	TRBV28
TGTGCCAGCTCACCCCGAGTATCCCAGGATGAAAAACTGTTTTTT	CASSPRVSQDEKLFF	TRBJ1-4	NA	TRBV18
TGTGCCAGCAGCTCGCTGGGACACCTTTCCTACGAGCAGTACTTC	CASSSLGHLSYEQYF	TRBJ2-7	NA	TRBV5-4
TGTGCCAGCAGTGGAATAGGACAGGGACAGGGCTACACCTTC	CASSGIGQGQGYTF	TRBJ1-2	TRBD1	TRBV6-1
TGTGCCATCAGCAGGACAGGGCCGGGGGTAAATCAGCCCCAGCATTTT	CAISRTGPGVNQPQHF	TRBJ1-5	TRBD1	TRBV10-3
TGTGCCTGGGGGGACAACACAGATACGCAGTATTTT	CAWGDNTDTQYF	TRBJ2-3	NA	TRBV30
TGTGCCAGTAAACGTGGGAGCTCCTACAATGAGCAGTTCTTC	CASKRGSSYNEQFF	TRBJ2-1	NA	TRBV2
TGTGCCAGTAGTATATCTGGGTCCCGGGTGGAGCAGTTCTTC	CASSISGSRVEQFF	TRBJ2-1	NA	TRBV19
TGCGCCAGCCCCGTCCCACTAGCGGTCGCTCCCTACGAGCAGTACTTC	CASPVPLAVAPYEQYF	TRBJ2-7	TRBD2	TRBV23-1
TGTGCCAGCAGACACGGACAGGGGAGAAATGAGCAGTTCTTC	CASRHGQGRNEQFF	TRBJ2-1	TRBD1	TRBV28
TGTGCCAGCGAAAGGACTAGCGGGAGAAATAATGAGCAGTTCTTC	CASERTSGRNNEQFF	TRBJ2-1	TRBD2	TRBV27
TGTGCCAGCAGCCTGAGCGGAACTACCGGGGAGCTGTTTTTT	CASSLSGTTGELFF	TRBJ2-2	NA	TRBV7-9
TGTGCCAGCAGCGGGACAGGCTACGAGCAGTACTTC	CASSGTGYEQYF	TRBJ2-7	TRBD1	TRBV2
TGTGCCAGCAGCCTAAGCGGACAGGTCGGTTGGTATTTT	CASSLSGQVGWYF	TRBJ2-3	TRBD1	TRBV6-1
TGTGCCAGCAGTTTATATCCAACTATGAACACTGAAGCTTTCTTT	CASSLYPTMNTEAFF	TRBJ1-1	NA	TRBV27